The rows below give T cell receptor beta chains drawn from one sample of a study of tumor-infiltrating lymphocytes in primary liver carcinoma. Using its own MiXCR run on the multiplex PCR reads, TCRdb lists one record per CDR3 protein. The sample has fewer than 400,000 distinct CDR3 sequences, 58% seen once. Sequenced sample: peripheral blood. These receptors all come from a woman under 40 with primary liver carcinoma and hepatitis B virus infection. Both conserved end residues are part of each CDR3. D genes are given only for firm matches. Clone size is not always given. Where it is, it says once, few, many or a class for expanded clones.

clone size: once; D gene: TRBD1; J gene: TRBJ2-7; V gene: TRBV2; CDR3 protein: CASNQDRAGEQYF; CDR3 DNA: TGTGCCAGCAACCAAGACAGGGCTGGCGAGCAGTACTTC
clone size: -; D gene: -; J gene: TRBJ2-3; V gene: TRBV12-3/TRBV12-4; CDR3 protein: CASTFSGEADTQYF; CDR3 DNA: TGTGCCAGCACTTTCTCCGGAGAGGCAGATACGCAGTATTTT
clone size: once; D gene: -; J gene: TRBJ2-1; V gene: TRBV11-1; CDR3 protein: CASSLLAGLGISEQFF; CDR3 DNA: TGTGCCAGCAGCTTATTGGCCGGACTGGGTATCAGTGAGCAGTTCTTT
clone size: -; D gene: -; J gene: TRBJ1-2; V gene: TRBV6-6; CDR3 protein: CASKEGGVGFYGYTF; CDR3 DNA: TGTGCCAGCAAAGAGGGGGGCGTCGGCTTCTATGGCTACACCTTC
clone size: once; D gene: -; J gene: TRBJ2-7; V gene: TRBV10-3; CDR3 protein: CAISESGQAPYEHYF; CDR3 DNA: TGTGCCATCAGTGAGAGCGGGCAGGCCCCCTACGAGCACTACTTC
clone size: -; D gene: -; J gene: TRBJ2-1; V gene: TRBV6-1; CDR3 protein: CTSSTDRPYNEQFF; CDR3 DNA: TGTACCAGCAGTACTGACAGGCCCTACAATGAGCAGTTCTTC
clone size: once; D gene: -; J gene: TRBJ2-2; V gene: TRBV11-3; CDR3 protein: CASSLGMTGELFF; CDR3 DNA: TGTGCCAGCAGCTTAGGCATGACCGGGGAGCTGTTCTTT
clone size: few; D gene: -; J gene: TRBJ1-1; V gene: TRBV12-3/TRBV12-4; CDR3 protein: CASSFTVWTEAFF; CDR3 DNA: TGTGCCAGCAGTTTTACGGTTTGGACTGAAGCTTTCTTT
clone size: few; D gene: -; J gene: TRBJ1-4; V gene: TRBV4-2; CDR3 protein: CASSQETEKNEKLFF; CDR3 DNA: TGTGCCAGCAGCCAAGAGACAGAAAAGAATGAAAAACTGTTTTTT
clone size: -; D gene: -; J gene: TRBJ2-7; V gene: TRBV6-2/TRBV6-3; CDR3 protein: CDSSYLGSGPYEQYF; CDR3 DNA: TGTGACAGCAGTTACCTGGGTAGCGGCCCCTACGAGCAGTACTTC
clone size: -; D gene: -; J gene: TRBJ2-5; V gene: TRBV4-1; CDR3 protein: CASSQVPTGRYQETQYF; CDR3 DNA: TGCGCCAGCAGCCAAGTCCCAACCGGGCGCTACCAAGAGACCCAGTACTTC
clone size: -; D gene: -; J gene: TRBJ2-1; V gene: TRBV10-3; CDR3 protein: CATSAVSYNEQFF; CDR3 DNA: TGTGCCACCTCAGCGGTCTCCTACAATGAGCAGTTCTTC
clone size: -; D gene: -; J gene: TRBJ1-2; V gene: TRBV7-9; CDR3 protein: CASSLENYRASGYTF; CDR3 DNA: TGTGCCAGCAGCTTAGAAAACTACCGGGCCTCGGGCTACACCTTC
clone size: few; D gene: -; J gene: TRBJ1-1; V gene: TRBV29-1; CDR3 protein: CSVSVLRGSTNTEAFF; CDR3 DNA: TGCAGCGTTTCGGTCTTACGAGGGTCGACGAACACTGAAGCTTTCTTT
clone size: many; D gene: -; J gene: TRBJ1-1; V gene: TRBV11-2; CDR3 protein: CASSRRAGAGTEAFF; CDR3 DNA: TGTGCCAGCAGCCGGAGAGCGGGGGCTGGCACTGAAGCTTTCTTT
clone size: -; D gene: TRBD1; J gene: TRBJ1-1; V gene: TRBV6-5; CDR3 protein: CASRGTGRKAEAFF; CDR3 DNA: TGTGCCAGCAGGGGGACAGGGAGGAAGGCTGAAGCTTTCTTT
clone size: -; D gene: -; J gene: TRBJ1-5; V gene: TRBV5-1; CDR3 protein: CANSLMGDQPQHF; CDR3 DNA: TGCGCCAACAGCTTGATGGGGGATCAGCCCCAGCATTTT
clone size: -; D gene: -; J gene: TRBJ2-4; V gene: TRBV28; CDR3 protein: CASSRVPNIQYF; CDR3 DNA: TGTGCCAGCAGCCGCGTCCCAAACATTCAGTACTTC
clone size: -; D gene: TRBD2; J gene: TRBJ2-1; V gene: TRBV29-1; CDR3 protein: CSVGLAGRTFYNEQFF; CDR3 DNA: TGCAGCGTTGGGCTAGCGGGGCGAACGTTCTACAATGAGCAGTTCTTC
clone size: few; D gene: -; J gene: TRBJ1-1; V gene: TRBV6-6; CDR3 protein: CASSYGPDGNTEAFF; CDR3 DNA: TGTGCCAGCAGTTACGGCCCGGATGGGAACACTGAAGCTTTCTTT
clone size: -; D gene: -; J gene: TRBJ1-1; V gene: TRBV11-2; CDR3 protein: CPSSPDGGTEAFF; CDR3 DNA: TGTCCCAGCAGCCCTGACGGCGGCACTGAAGCTTTCTTT
clone size: few; D gene: -; J gene: TRBJ2-4; V gene: TRBV6-6; CDR3 protein: CASSSPFFQYF; CDR3 DNA: TGTGCCAGCAGCTCTCCCTTCTTTCAGTACTTC